Listed below are T cell receptor beta chains from one sample, sequenced in a study of control samples from healthy donors and cancer patients. Generated by immunoSEQ multiplex PCR, the TCRdb table keeps only in-frame clones and is missing some. Of roughly 80,000 clones listed, roughly 88% are singletons. Specimen: blood. These receptors were taken from a woman in her 50s in good health. CDR3s include the opening cysteine and the closing phenylalanine or tryptophan. Fields, in order: CDR3 protein, CDR3 DNA, V gene, D gene, J gene, CDR3 length, clone size. A D gene is named only where the DNA matches it firmly. The size entry is marked missing in some rows and otherwise reads once, few, many or a size class.

CASRLRDRGLNNSPLHF,TGTGCCAGCAGACTCCGGGACAGGGGGCTTAACAATTCACCCCTCCACTTT,TRBV2,TRBD1,TRBJ1-6,17,NA
CASSPPGQGHGGYTF,TGTGCCAGCAGCCCTCCGGGACAGGGGCATGGTGGCTACACCTTC,TRBV7-9,TRBD1,TRBJ1-2,15,NA
CASSQEGLRDRGWTEAFF,TGTGCCAGCAGCCAAGAAGGTCTCCGGGACAGGGGGTGGACTGAAGCTTTCTTT,TRBV4-2,TRBD1,TRBJ1-1,18,NA
CASSGDRELGYTF,TGTGCCAGCAGTGGGGACAGGGAACTTGGCTACACCTTC,TRBV2,TRBD1,TRBJ1-2,13,few
CASSVAMNTEAFF,TGTGCCAGCAGCGTAGCTATGAACACTGAAGCTTTCTTT,TRBV9,NA,TRBJ1-1,13,once
CASSADRSYGYTF,TGCGCCAGCAGTGCAGACAGGAGCTATGGCTACACCTTC,TRBV10-1,NA,TRBJ1-2,13,few
CASSIGGSRTNEKLFF,TGTGCCAGTAGTATAGGAGGGAGCAGAACTAATGAAAAACTGTTTTTT,TRBV19,NA,TRBJ1-4,16,NA
CASSQGQFRTGELFF,TGCGCCAGCAGCCAAGGGCAATTCCGCACCGGGGAGCTGTTTTTT,TRBV4-1,NA,TRBJ2-2,15,NA
CASSSRGSNTEAFF,TGTGCCAGCAGTTCCAGGGGGTCGAACACTGAAGCTTTCTTT,TRBV6-5,TRBD1,TRBJ1-1,14,NA
CASSQGTSGGAEQYF,TGTGCCAGCAGCCAAGGCACTAGCGGGGGGGCTGAGCAGTACTTC,TRBV3-1/TRBV3-2,TRBD2,TRBJ2-7,15,NA
CASSLDAGYGELFF,TGCGCCAGCAGCTTGGACGCGGGTTACGGGGAGCTGTTTTTT,TRBV5-1,NA,TRBJ2-2,14,NA
CASSLSYGAPNYGYTF,TGTGCCAGCAGCTTATCATATGGGGCACCCAACTATGGCTACACCTTC,TRBV7-9,NA,TRBJ1-2,16,NA
CASSPSGISYEQYF,TGTGCCAGCAGCCCCTCCGGGATCTCCTACGAGCAGTACTTC,TRBV3-1/TRBV3-2,NA,TRBJ2-7,14,few
CASSLVPANTGELFF,TGTGCCAGCAGCTTGGTTCCCGCGAACACCGGGGAGCTGTTTTTT,TRBV5-6,NA,TRBJ2-2,15,NA
CAWSGTGDTEAFF,TGTGCCTGGAGTGGGACAGGGGACACTGAAGCTTTCTTT,TRBV30,TRBD1,TRBJ1-1,13,NA
CASSLGDVLMNTEAFF,TGCGCCAGCAGCTTGGGGGACGTTTTAATGAACACTGAAGCTTTCTTT,TRBV5-1,NA,TRBJ1-1,16,NA
CGVSWGPMGGYTF,TGCGGCGTATCGTGGGGCCCAATGGGAGGCTACACCTTC,TRBV29-1,NA,TRBJ1-2,13,once
CASSLSTATYYEQYF,TGTGCCAGCTCTTTATCGACAGCGACGTACTACGAGCAGTACTTC,TRBV18,NA,TRBJ2-7,15,NA
CASSFLSGGGETQYF,TGTGCCAGCAGCTTCCTTAGCGGGGGAGGGGAGACCCAGTACTTC,TRBV5-6,TRBD2,TRBJ2-5,15,NA
CSVRVGDKNEQFF,TGCAGCGTCCGGGTGGGAGATAAGAATGAGCAGTTCTTC,TRBV29-1,NA,TRBJ2-1,13,NA
CSVDTLYTDTQYF,TGCAGCGTTGATACACTCTATACAGATACGCAGTATTTT,TRBV29-1,NA,TRBJ2-3,13,NA
CASSLAQGLGRNEQFF,TGTGCCAGCAGCCTCGCCCAGGGGCTCGGACGGAATGAGCAGTTCTTC,TRBV3-1/TRBV3-2,NA,TRBJ2-1,16,NA
CATWDSMNTEAFF,TGTGCTACGTGGGACAGCATGAACACTGAAGCTTTCTTT,TRBV7-9,TRBD1,TRBJ1-1,13,few
CASSQIGAGRSYNEQFF,TGCGCCAGCAGCCAAATCGGAGCGGGGCGCTCCTACAATGAGCAGTTCTTC,TRBV4-1,TRBD2,TRBJ2-1,17,NA
CASSLALGDPSSYEQYF,TGCGCCAGCAGCTTAGCCTTGGGGGATCCTAGCTCCTACGAGCAGTACTTC,TRBV5-1,NA,TRBJ2-7,17,NA
CASRADRGGGDTQYF,TGTGCCAGCAGAGCCGACAGGGGGGGCGGAGATACGCAGTATTTT,TRBV25-1,TRBD1,TRBJ2-3,15,NA